Listed below are T cell receptor beta chains from one sample, sequenced in a study of T cell responses to AZD1222 COVID-19 vaccine. TCRdb's table, derived via immunoSEQ multiplex PCR, lists solely in-frame clones and lacks some. Of more than 85,000 clones listed, almost 85% are singletons. The material was peripheral blood, obtained on day 0 of AZD1222 vaccination. The receptor set was obtained from an adult in good health. Both conserved end residues are part of each CDR3. A D gene is named only where the DNA matches it firmly. Clone size is given for some rows only: seen once, a few or many times, or a class if the clone is expanded.

TRBV14	once	TRBD1	TRBJ2-7	CASSQGRPRTGEYEQYF	TGTGCCAGCAGCCAAGGAAGGCCCCGGACAGGAGAATACGAGCAGTACTTC
TRBV7-3	NA	NA	TRBJ2-2	CASSLTPGTGELFF	TGTGCCAGCAGCTTAACTCCGGGAACCGGGGAGCTGTTTTTT
TRBV4-2	NA	TRBD1	TRBJ1-3	CASSQERTGFRQGRNTIYF	TGTGCCAGCAGCCAAGAAAGAACAGGGTTTAGACAGGGCCGAAACACCATATATTTT
TRBV1	NA	NA	TRBJ1-2	CTSRLRPGGVNYGYTF	TGCACCAGCAGGCTGCGCCCGGGGGGCGTAAACTATGGCTACACCTTC
TRBV27	few	TRBD2	TRBJ2-7	CASSLCSSASGGPYEQYF	TGTGCCAGCAGTTTATGTTCATCCGCTAGCGGGGGCCCCTACGAGCAGTACTTC
TRBV12-3/TRBV12-4	NA	NA	TRBJ2-1	CASRQKGGEQFF	TGTGCCAGCAGACAAAAGGGCGGTGAGCAGTTCTTC
TRBV5-1	NA	TRBD2	TRBJ2-2	CASSLVAGGTGELFF	TGCGCCAGCAGCTTGGTTGCGGGAGGTACCGGGGAGCTGTTTTTT
TRBV9	NA	NA	TRBJ2-5	CASSGQVGAQETQYF	TGTGCCAGCAGCGGTCAAGTCGGGGCACAAGAGACCCAGTACTTC
TRBV25-1	NA	TRBD1	TRBJ2-1	CASSDAGQVYNEQFF	TGTGCCAGCAGTGACGCGGGACAGGTCTACAATGAGCAGTTCTTC
TRBV4-1	NA	TRBD2	TRBJ2-1	CASSQNFGTSGNNEQFF	TGCGCCAGCAGCCAAAACTTTGGGACTAGCGGTAACAATGAGCAGTTCTTC
TRBV7-2	once	NA	TRBJ2-1	CASGARYNEQFF	TGTGCCAGCGGTGCACGCTACAATGAGCAGTTCTTC
TRBV10-3	NA	NA	TRBJ1-2	CAISEGQLGGNYGYTF	TGTGCCATCAGTGAAGGCCAGTTAGGCGGTAACTATGGCTACACCTTC
TRBV7-7	NA	TRBD2	TRBJ2-6	CASSAGGGTGANVLTF	TGTGCCAGCAGCGCCGGGGGGGGTACTGGGGCCAACGTCCTGACTTTC
TRBV9	NA	NA	TRBJ1-1	CASSPEVRVAEAFF	TGTGCCAGCAGCCCAGAGGTCCGGGTAGCTGAAGCTTTCTTT
TRBV6-6	NA	NA	TRBJ1-5	CATTRAVSGSNQPQHF	TGTGCCACCACAAGAGCGGTGTCGGGAAGCAATCAGCCCCAGCATTTT
TRBV28	NA	NA	TRBJ1-4	CASSRPGGEKLFF	TGTGCCAGCAGTCGGCCAGGCGGCGAAAAACTGTTTTTT